This T cell receptor beta chain comes out of a study of T cells in localized non-small cell lung cancer. Notes on the study in general: Out of the top 100 tumor clones, a median approximately 50 were seen in adjacent lung. In the blood, greater T cell density corresponded to longer overall survival. Peak T cell clonality was found in uninvolved adjacent lung, exceeding tumor.

To note about this clone: Its antigen is not identified.

The length of the CDR3 is 16 residues. The germline CDR1 and CDR2 sequences are SGHRS and YFSETQ. Trimming removed 2 bases at V and 0 bases at J, with 14 bases between. Here immunoSEQ multiplex PCR was the method, and the copy in TCRdb shows in-frame clones only, minus some. The profile shows about 35,000 clones, more than 65% of them singletons. The material was peripheral blood, obtained before any cancer treatment. The chain links TRBV5-1 to TRBJ1-1; a weak D match, TRBD1 (5 bases). The receptor comes from a male donor aged 60 or over with stage III squamous cell lung carcinoma. The DNA for the CDR3 is TGCGCCAGCAGCTTCCGAGGTCAGGGAATGAACACTGAAGCTTTCTTT. Translating gives CASSFRGQGMNTEAFF.